The next 30 T cell receptor beta chains were all read from a single sample in a study of Ad26.COV2.S vaccination and SARS-CoV-2 variants (dated by TCRdb to 2020 to 2023). The sample's treatment or condition, from its label and the paper: roughly 20 received Ad26.COV2.S at low or high dose, single or two shots; roughly five received placebo; per-sample allocation not given. For vaccine and placebo recipients, repertoires were sequenced using samples collected on day 63 after the first injection. Receptors were amplified or captured by the immunoSEQ multiplex PCR assay. The clones in this table, taken by TCRdb from immuneACCESS, are in-frame only. Not every clone is retained; where verified, under half of the shortfall comes from an unresolved V gene, and the cause of the rest is unknown. The sample contains about 400,000 clones, roughly 90% of them found a single time. The ten largest clones take up around 1.7% of the sample.

The material was peripheral blood, obtained in a trial of Ad26.COV2.S vaccine versus placebo. The source of these receptors is a person between 18 and 60 years old who received the Ad26.COV2.S COVID-19 vaccine or a placebo.

The V and J genes are TRBV5-1 and TRBJ2-7; 8 nucleotides agree with TRBD1. V gave up 3 bases and J gave up 0 bases; unmatched junction bases: 8. Germline CDR1 is SGHRS and CDR2 is YFSETQ. This CDR3 comprises 16 residues. DNA of the CDR3: TGCGCCAGCAGCTACGGGACAGGCCTCCTCTCCTACGAGCAGTACTTC. Translating it yields CASSYGTGLLSYEQYF.

The CDR3: CASSVGSAYGETQYF. CDR3 sequence (DNA): TGTGCCAGCAGCGTAGGGTCAGCCTACGGAGAGACCCAGTACTTC. J is TRBJ2-5 and V is TRBV9; D is uncertain. Looked up from germline, CDR1 is SGDLS and CDR2 is YYNGEE. This CDR3 is 15 amino acids long. V was cut by 0 bases and J by 4 bases, with 13 bases left in between.

CDR3 in amino acids: CASSSVWDSYEQYF. The CDR3 bases are TGTGCCAGCAGTTCCGTATGGGACTCCTACGAGCAGTACTTC. The chain carries TRBV28 and TRBJ2-7; D not resolved. This CDR3 contains 14 residues. Germline assignment: CDR1 MDHEN and CDR2 SYDVKM. Trimming pared 4 bases from V and 0 bases from J, leaving 10 bases between.

The rearrangement joins TRBV19 to TRBJ2-5, with 7 positions matching TRBD2. The CDR3 has 14 amino acids. V trimming: 5 bases; J trimming: 2 bases; junction bases outside the gene matches: 5. Germline loops: CDR1 LNHDA, CDR2 SQIVND (reference sequence). CDR3 region: CASSANGRQETQYF. The CDR3 DNA is TGTGCCAGTAGTGCGAACGGGAGGCAAGAGACCCAGTACTTC.

This rearrangement joins TRBV10-1 to TRBJ2-7, with D tentatively TRBD1 (5 bases). Germline CDR1 reads WNHNN; CDR2 reads SYGVQD (reference sequence). V was shortened by 5 bases and J by 1 base, with 6 bases between the two germline ends. This CDR3 has 12 residues. The CDR3 reads CASSSGSYEQYF. CDR3 sequence (DNA): TGCGCCAGCAGTTCAGGGTCCTACGAGCAGTACTTC.

The V call is TRBV9, the J call TRBJ2-3, with 13 bases fitting TRBD2. The junction had 9 bases not matched to a gene; V was cut back by 0 bases and J by 2 bases. The CDR3 length is 19 residues. Per the germline V gene, CDR1 is SGDLS and CDR2 is YYNGEE. The CDR3 sequence is CASSVGTRTSGGFTDTQYF. In DNA, the CDR3 is TGTGCCAGCAGCGTAGGGACCCGGACTAGCGGGGGATTCACAGATACGCAGTATTTT.

The chain couples TRBV11-3 to TRBJ2-5; 7 nucleotides align to TRBD1. Trimming cost V 5 bases and J 2 bases; bases outside gene matches: 2. The germline V gene has CDR1 SGHNT and CDR2 YENEEA. The CDR3 runs 13 residues. CDR3 nucleotide sequence: TGTGCCAGCAGCACGGGACAGCAAGAGACCCAGTACTTC. Translation gives CASSTGQQETQYF.

The chain couples TRBV11-2 to TRBJ1-1; unclear D gene. Germline V gene lookup returns CDR1 SGHAT and CDR2 FQNNGV. Trimming took 2 bases from V and 3 from J, leaving 16 bases between them. This CDR3 is built from 16 residues. CDR3 protein: CASSLFPGGYDTEAFF. CDR3 sequence (DNA): TGTGCCAGCAGCTTATTTCCGGGAGGGTACGACACTGAAGCTTTCTTT.

This clone was seen only a few times. The chain employs TRBV27 and TRBJ1-2; 8 nucleotides match TRBD1. With 5 bases clipped from V and 0 bases from J, the junction kept 5 bases outside the gene matches. Per the germline V gene, CDR1 is MNHEY and CDR2 is SMNVEV (reference sequence). The CDR3 runs to 15 residues. The DNA for the CDR3 is TGTGCCAGCAGTATCCAGGGGGCGCCTAACTATGGCTACACCTTC. Translated, it gives CASSIQGAPNYGYTF.

The rearrangement links TRBV5-1 to TRBJ2-3; D ambiguous. There are 14 residues in the CDR3. CDR1 SGHRS and CDR2 YFSETQ come from the germline V gene. Trimming stripped 4 bases from V and 4 bases from J, with 13 bases between. The chain's CDR3 is CASSLQTGPDTQYF. As DNA, the CDR3 is TGCGCCAGCAGCCTTCAGACGGGCCCAGATACGCAGTATTTT.

CDR3 sequence reads: CASSLLSWGENTGELFF. CDR3 bases: TGTGCCAGCAGTTTACTCTCTTGGGGAGAAAACACCGGGGAGCTGTTTTTT. The genes are TRBV27 and TRBJ2-2, with D possibly TRBD2 on 5 matching bases. Germline assignment: CDR1 MNHEY and CDR2 SMNVEV (reference sequence). The CDR3 runs 17 residues. Trimming took off 2 bases at V and 2 bases at J, with 15 bases between the two ends.

J is TRBJ2-1 and V is TRBV6-2 or TRBV6-3, with 14 positions matching TRBD2. CDR3 length: 19 amino acids. Trimming at V came to 2 bases and at J to 4 bases, leaving 10 bases not matched to a gene. The germline CDR1 and CDR2 sequences are MNHEY and SVGEGT. The CDR3 coding sequence is TGTGCCAGCAGTTACACGACTAGCGGGGGGGCCGAAGGGTACAATGAGCAGTTCTTC. It yields the protein CASSYTTSGGAEGYNEQFF.

This chain connects TRBV20-1 to TRBJ2-7; a possible D gene is TRBD1 (6 bases). Germline-derived CDR1 and CDR2 are DFQATT and SNEGSKA (reference sequence). V was pared by 3 bases and J by 12 bases, with 18 bases between. The CDR3 runs to 12 residues. The CDR3 reads CSASAPTGQRYF. For the CDR3, the DNA is TGCAGTGCTAGTGCGCCCACAGGGCAGCGGTACTTC.

The rearrangement links TRBV23-1 to TRBJ1-2; a weak D match, TRBD1 (5 bases). TRBV23-1 is assigned to the ORF class and has an uncertain function. With 2 bases removed from V and 4 bases from J, the gap between germline ends came to 11 bases. The CDR3 contains 14 residues. Here the CDR3 reads CASSQNETVYGYTF. The CDR3 region has the DNA TGCGCCAGCAGTCAAAACGAGACAGTCTATGGCTACACCTTC.

V gene TRBV3-1 (or the pseudogene TRBV3-2) combines with J gene TRBJ2-6; 9 nucleotides match TRBD1. The germline CDR1 and CDR2 sequences are LGHDT and YNNKEL (reference sequence). The CDR3 runs 19 residues. Trimming removed 1 base from V and 0 bases from J; junction bases left unmatched: 7. The CDR3: CASSQVLGQGLSGANVLTF. In nucleotides, the CDR3 is TGTGCCAGCAGCCAAGTCCTAGGACAGGGGCTCTCTGGGGCCAACGTCCTGACTTTC.

This chain links TRBV30 with TRBJ2-5; TRBD2 might be the D (6 bases). V shed 0 bases and J shed 7 bases, with 9 bases lying between them. From germline, CDR1 is GTSNPN and CDR2 SVGIG (reference sequence). CDR3 length: 12 amino acids. CDR3 nucleotides: TGTGCCTGGAGTGTACTGGAGGGGACCCAGTACTTC. Protein sequence: CAWSVLEGTQYF. The complete variable domain, with remaining parts taken from reference TRBV30 and TRBJ2-5, reads SQTIHQWPATLVQPVGSPLSLECTVEGTSNPNLYWYRQAAGRGLQLLFYSVGIGQISSEVPQNLSASRPQDRQFILSSKKLLLSDSGFYLCAWSVLEGTQYFGPGTRLLVL.

V and J are TRBV7-9 and TRBJ2-5; D remains ambiguous. V lost 5 bases to trimming and J lost 2 bases, with 18 bases between them. Looked up from germline, CDR1 is SEHNR and CDR2 is FQNEAQ (reference sequence). CDR3 size: 16 residues. The CDR3 sequence: CASSLPTRPLQETQYF. The CDR3 DNA is TGTGCCAGCAGCCTCCCGACCAGGCCACTACAAGAGACCCAGTACTTC.

This clone was counted only a few times. The genes are TRBV11-2 and TRBJ2-5; D gene unclear. The CDR3 has 15 amino acids. The V and J ends lost 4 bases and 9 bases respectively, with 21 bases between them. Germline assignment: CDR1 SGHAT and CDR2 FQNNGV. CDR3 nucleotides: TGTGCCAGCAGCTCCGAAGCTACATCCCATGGGGCCCAGTACTTC. The encoded protein is CASSSEATSHGAQYF.

The chain joins TRBV19 to TRBJ2-5; D not resolved. There are 12 residues in the CDR3. Germline assignment: CDR1 LNHDA and CDR2 SQIVND (reference sequence). The V gene lost 5 bases and the J gene lost 2 bases, with 6 bases spanning the gap. CDR3 amino acids: CASSLGQETQYF. Written as DNA, the CDR3 is TGTGCCAGTAGTCTTGGTCAAGAGACCCAGTACTTC.

The chain uses TRBV28 and TRBJ2-7, with 8 bases lining up with TRBD1. The J segment lost 7 bases and the V segment lost 6 bases, leaving 8 bases of the junction unmatched. The germline V gene encodes CDR1 MDHEN and CDR2 SYDVKM. This CDR3 contains 13 residues. The CDR3 DNA sequence: TGTGCCAGCAGACAGGACAGGGTTAGGGAGCAGTACTTC. This encodes CASRQDRVREQYF.

The CDR3 coding sequence is TGTGCCAGCAGCGTAGATCCGGGAACCGGGGAGCTGTTTTTT. Residues: CASSVDPGTGELFF. V gene TRBV9 combines with J gene TRBJ2-2; tentatively, D is TRBD2 (5 bases). CDR1 SGDLS and CDR2 YYNGEE come from the germline V gene. V was shortened by 0 bases and J by 5 bases, with 8 bases between the two germline ends. The CDR3 extends over 14 amino acids.

V usage is TRBV9 and J usage is TRBJ1-1, with 7 bases matching TRBD1. The CDR3 runs to 14 residues. The germline CDR1 and CDR2 sequences are SGDLS and YYNGEE. V lost 0 bases and J lost 5; bases outside the gene matches: 4. CDR3 region: CASSVVYRGTEAFF. For the CDR3, the DNA is TGTGCCAGCAGCGTAGTTTACAGGGGAACTGAAGCTTTCTTT.

The chain carries TRBV9 and TRBJ2-1; possibly TRBD1 or TRBD2 for D (6 bases each). From germline, CDR1 is SGDLS and CDR2 YYNGEE. The CDR3 sequence is 16 residues long. V lost 0 bases and J lost 4, with 14 bases in between. The CDR3 spells CASSVVWGASYNEQFF. In DNA form, the CDR3 reads TGTGCCAGCAGCGTAGTTTGGGGGGCCTCGTACAATGAGCAGTTCTTC.

The chain joins TRBV7-6 to TRBJ1-4; perhaps TRBD1 as D (5 bases). The V end lost 0 bases, the J end lost 11 bases, and 16 bases lay between the germline ends. CDR1 is SGHVS, CDR2 FNYEAQ, per germline. This CDR3 spans 15 amino acids. CDR3 nucleotide sequence: TGTGCCAGCAGCTTAGCGGGGGGTTTAGTCGACAAACTGTTTTTT. This codes for CASSLAGGLVDKLFF.

This rearrangement joins TRBV23-1 to TRBJ2-5; possible D gene TRBD2, 5 bases. TRBV23-1 is an open reading frame whose function is uncertain. Trimming pared 0 bases from V and 5 bases from J, leaving 25 bases between. The CDR3 extends over 19 amino acids. CDR3 DNA sequence: TGCGCCAGCAGTCAATCGAATCCGACGGGCGACCGGGGTCGGGAGACCCAGTACTTC. Encoded protein: CASSQSNPTGDRGRETQYF.

This chain joins TRBV28 and TRBJ2-2; D is undetermined. Germline CDR1 and CDR2: MDHEN and SYDVKM. This CDR3 comprises 12 residues. The V gene lost 10 bases and the J gene lost 4 bases, with 10 bases spanning the gap. The CDR3 sequence is CATREATGELFF. The CDR3 bases are TGTGCCACCCGTGAGGCCACCGGGGAGCTGTTTTTT.

J is TRBJ1-4 and V is TRBV11-2; D is ambiguous. CDR1 SGHAT and CDR2 FQNNGV come from the germline V gene. Between the trimmed V and J ends, which lost 1 base and 8 bases, there was a span of 8 bases. The CDR3 is 13 amino acids. Here the CDR3 DNA reads TGTGCCAGCAGCTTAGCCTTTGGAGAAAAACTGTTTTTT. Translation: CASSLAFGEKLFF.

The rearrangement joins TRBV6-5 to TRBJ1-5; D remains ambiguous. The CDR3 length is 12 residues. Trimming cost V 5 bases and J 1 base, with 3 bases left between them. The germline gives CDR1 MNHEY, CDR2 SVGAGI. The CDR3 region is CASSMSNQPQHF. The CDR3 DNA follows: TGTGCCAGCAGTATGAGCAATCAGCCCCAGCATTTT.

This sequence joins TRBV18 and TRBJ2-7; 12 bases are shared with TRBD2. V dropped 5 bases and J dropped 6; count of bases not matched to a gene: 14. The CDR3 loop spans 17 amino acids. Germline loops: CDR1 KGHSH, CDR2 LQKENI. CDR3 residues: CASSNALAGGPHAEQYF. As DNA, the CDR3 is TGTGCCAGCTCAAACGCCCTAGCGGGGGGGCCTCATGCCGAGCAGTACTTC.

The chain recombines TRBV28 with TRBJ2-7, with D hard to call. V was trimmed by 3 bases and J by 4 bases, leaving 10 bases between them. The length of the CDR3 is 13 residues. CDR1 and CDR2 (germline): MDHEN, SYDVKM. The CDR3 loop is CASSFPETYEQYF. For the CDR3, the DNA is TGTGCCAGCAGTTTTCCAGAGACGTACGAGCAGTACTTC.